Below are 27 T cell receptor beta chains sequenced from a single sample in a study of neurological immune-mediated disorders. TCRdb re-analysed the 5' RACE reads in MiXCR, keeping a single row per CDR3 protein. The sample consists of roughly 30,000 distinct CDR3 sequences, about 6.9% of them appearing once. Input material: PBMCs. These receptors were collected from a woman between 50 and 59 years old in good health.

This clonotype was seen many times. V is TRBV7-2 and J is TRBJ2-2; D is possibly TRBD1 (5 bases). The CDR3 loop spans 13 amino acids. Germline V gene lookup returns CDR1 SGHTA and CDR2 FQGNSA. V was trimmed by 4 bases and J by 8 bases, leaving 11 bases between them. The CDR3 DNA follows: TGTGCCAGCAGCTCGCAGGGTGCGGGGGAGCTGTTTTTT. This translates into CASSSQGAGELFF.

The table lists this clonotype with many counts. The chain has TRBV3-1 and TRBJ1-2; tentatively, D is TRBD1 (6 bases). Trimming cost V 4 bases and J 2 bases, with 17 bases left between them. Per germline, CDR1 LGHDT and CDR2 YNNKEL (reference sequence). The CDR3 is 16 amino acids. DNA for the CDR3: TGTGCCAGCAGCCCAGAAGGACAGATGAGAAACTATGGCTACACCTTC. Protein product: CASSPEGQMRNYGYTF.

The chain links TRBV20-1 to TRBJ1-1; D might be TRBD1 (6 bases). V lost 6 bases, J lost 1 base, and 21 bases lay in between. This CDR3 spans 16 amino acids. The germline V gene encodes CDR1 DFQATT and CDR2 SNEGSKA (reference sequence). CDR3 loop: CSAPSGAPKGNTEAFF. The CDR3 DNA reads TGCAGTGCACCTTCAGGGGCCCCTAAAGGGAACACTGAAGCTTTCTTT.

In its sample, this clonotype was seen many times. The chain employs TRBV7-9 and TRBJ2-3; D is perhaps TRBD2 (6 bases). The V end was cut by 4 bases, the J end by 2 bases, with 13 bases between. From germline, CDR1 is SEHNR and CDR2 FQNEAQ (reference sequence). CDR3 length: 15 residues. The CDR3 DNA reads as TGTGCCAGCAGCTCACCAACGGGGGTCACAGATACGCAGTATTTT. This encodes CASSSPTGVTDTQYF.

With regard to this clonotype: Just one base apart from a much larger clone, this may be a read error. The rearrangement joins TRBV20-1 to TRBJ1-4; no definite D call. Looked up from germline, CDR1 is DFQATT and CDR2 is SNEGSKA (reference sequence). With 1 base removed from V and 11 bases from J, the gap between germline ends came to 8 bases. CDR3 length equals 11 residues. CDR3 nucleotides: TGCAGTGCTAGAGCTCAGGATAAACTGTTTTTT. It encodes CSARAQDKLFF.

This clonotype was counted many times. The chain joins TRBV27 to TRBJ1-2; D might be TRBD1 (6 bases). CDR1 MNHEY and CDR2 SMNVEV come from the germline V gene (reference sequence). Trimming shortened V by 5 bases and J by 0 bases, and 13 bases separated the two germline ends. The CDR3 contains 15 residues. The DNA of the CDR3 is TGTGCCAGCAGTCTCGAGGGGGGGCCTAACTATGGCTACACCTTC. Translated: CASSLEGGPNYGYTF.

This clonotype was found many times. The J gene is TRBJ2-3, the V gene TRBV28; D call uncertain. CDR1 and CDR2 from the germline V gene are MDHEN and SYDVKM. The CDR3 is 16 amino acids. V was pared by 0 bases and J by 0 bases, with 10 bases between. CDR3 region: CASSLWEPLSTDTQYF. For the CDR3, the DNA is TGTGCCAGCAGTTTATGGGAACCGCTTAGCACAGATACGCAGTATTTT.

The gene calls are TRBV20-1 and TRBJ1-1, with TRBD1 as a possible D gene (5 bases). V was trimmed by 0 bases and J by 2 bases, leaving 16 bases between them. The CDR3 spans 16 residues. Germline lookup yields CDR1 DFQATT and CDR2 SNEGSKA (reference sequence). The CDR3 DNA reads TGCAGTGCTAGAGAGGGACTTGGAATAGGCAACACTGAAGCTTTCTTT. Translated: CSAREGLGIGNTEAFF.

This clonotype was picked up many times. The V and J genes are TRBV18 and TRBJ1-2, with 7 bases fitting TRBD1. The CDR3 covers 14 residues. Germline-derived CDR1 and CDR2 are KGHSH and LQKENI. V dropped 0 bases and J dropped 4; count of bases not matched to a gene: 2. This CDR3 reads CASSPPNRGYGYTF. CDR3 DNA sequence: TGTGCCAGCTCACCACCGAACAGGGGCTATGGCTACACCTTC.

This clonotype is labeled medium-sized. This chain uses TRBV27 with TRBJ2-4; D is unclear. V gave up 3 bases and J gave up 4 bases, with 7 bases separating them. Germline lookup yields CDR1 MNHEY and CDR2 SMNVEV (reference sequence). The CDR3 contains 13 residues. The CDR3 sequence is CASSFSQKNIQYF. Written as DNA, the CDR3 is TGTGCCAGCAGTTTTAGTCAGAAAAACATTCAGTACTTC.

This clonotype has at least ten counts. The CDR3 loop is CASSASGLAHTQYF. CDR3 in DNA: TGTGCCAGCAGCGCCTCGGGACTCGCCCATACGCAGTATTTT. The V call is TRBV7-3, the J call TRBJ2-3, with D tentatively TRBD2 (6 bases). Trimming removed 5 bases from V and 7 bases from J, with 16 bases in between. The CDR3 runs 14 residues. From germline, CDR1 is SGHTA and CDR2 FQGTGA.

This clonotype appeared many times. V and J are TRBV28 and TRBJ1-1; unclear D gene. CDR1 is MDHEN and CDR2 is SYDVKM in the germline V gene. CDR3 length: 14 residues. V lost 1 base and J lost 2, with 8 bases in between. As DNA, the CDR3 is TGTGCCAGCAGTTTATTAAAAGGAAACACTGAAGCTTTCTTT. It encodes CASSLLKGNTEAFF.

Many counts were recorded for this clonotype. The chain carries TRBV29-1 and TRBJ2-7; D call uncertain. The CDR3 is 12 amino acids. The V end lost 7 bases, the J end lost 5 bases, and 15 bases lay between the germline ends. Germline assignment: CDR1 SQVTM and CDR2 ANQGSEA. Here the CDR3 reads CSAREGTNEQYF. CDR3 DNA sequence: TGCAGCGCAAGGGAAGGTACCAACGAGCAGTACTTC.

This clonotype has at least ten counts. The rearrangement joins TRBV28 to TRBJ2-2; D is perhaps TRBD1 (5 bases). Germline V gives CDR1 MDHEN, CDR2 SYDVKM. This CDR3 has 13 amino acids. Between the trimmed V and J ends, which lost 6 bases and 2 bases, there was a span of 7 bases. CDR3 in amino acids: CASRDTNTGELFF. CDR3 bases: TGTGCCAGCAGGGACACCAACACCGGGGAGCTGTTTTTT.

Ten or more counts support this clonotype. The rearrangement joins TRBV27 to TRBJ2-1; 11 nucleotides align to TRBD1. The CDR3 length is 16 residues. Germline values: CDR1 MNHEY, CDR2 SMNVEV (reference sequence). Trimming took 2 bases from V and 3 from J; bases not matched to a gene: 3. The CDR3 coding sequence is TGTGCCAGCAGTTTAGGGGGACAGGGGGACTACAATGAGCAGTTCTTC. Translation gives CASSLGGQGDYNEQFF.

This clonotype was counted at least ten times. CDR3 loop: CASSPMGTYEQYF. CDR3 DNA sequence: TGCGCCAGCAGCCCCATGGGAACCTACGAGCAGTACTTC. The J gene is TRBJ2-7, the V gene TRBV4-1; D is unresolved. This CDR3 is 13 amino acids long. Per the germline V gene, CDR1 is MGHRA and CDR2 is YSYEKL. Trimming cost V 4 bases and J 2 bases, with 9 bases left between them.

Many counts were recorded for this clonotype. This chain uses TRBV20-1 with TRBJ2-3; D unclear. Looked up from germline, CDR1 is DFQATT and CDR2 is SNEGSKA (reference sequence). The V end was cut by 5 bases, the J end by 1 base, with 4 bases between. This CDR3 comprises 11 residues. CDR3 DNA: TGCAGTGCTCCCGGCACAGATACGCAGTATTTT. Protein product: CSAPGTDTQYF.

The table lists this clonotype with many counts. The chain recombines TRBV27 with TRBJ2-7; D possibly corresponds to TRBD2 (5 bases). Germline V gene lookup returns CDR1 MNHEY and CDR2 SMNVEV (reference sequence). CDR3 length equals 14 residues. V lost 6 bases, J lost 6 bases, and 18 bases lay in between. The CDR3 here is CASSQEGDWAEQYF. CDR3 nucleotides: TGTGCCAGCAGCCAAGAGGGAGATTGGGCCGAGCAGTACTTC.

This clonotype appeared many times. The chain has TRBV12-3 or TRBV12-4 and TRBJ2-3; D is unresolved. The V end was cut by 3 bases, the J end by 2 bases, with 15 bases between. CDR3 length: 16 amino acids. The CDR3 DNA sequence: TGTGCCAGCAGTTTTGGGTACAGCAGATTCACAGATACGCAGTATTTT. It encodes CASSFGYSRFTDTQYF.

Ten or more counts support this clonotype. This sequence joins TRBV4-3 and TRBJ2-7, with unresolved D. The CDR3 sequence is 15 residues long. V was clipped by 3 bases and J by 3 bases, with 15 bases between them. Looked up from germline, CDR1 is LGHNA and CDR2 is YSLEER. The CDR3 coding sequence is TGCGCCAGCAGCCAGGCTCCCGGCCGGCTCTACGAGCAGTACTTC. Encoded protein: CASSQAPGRLYEQYF.

By its share, this clonotype is medium-sized. V gene TRBV28 combines with J gene TRBJ2-3; TRBD2 matches 9 bases. The length of the CDR3 is 14 residues. J gave up 2 bases and V 6 bases, and 3 bases lay outside the gene matches. CDR1 and CDR2 from the germline V gene are MDHEN and SYDVKM. CDR3 sequence (DNA): TGTGCCAGCAGCCAGCGGGGGGACACAGATACGCAGTATTTT. Its protein is CASSQRGDTDTQYF.

By sample share, this clonotype is medium-sized. This rearrangement joins TRBV5-5 to TRBJ1-1, with 9 nucleotides matching TRBD1. This CDR3 spans 19 amino acids. Germline CDR1 reads SGHKS; CDR2 reads YYEKEE (reference sequence). Trimming removed 6 bases from V and 1 base from J; junction bases left unmatched: 19. The CDR3 protein is CASTPVFRDRVRSNTEAFF. The DNA of the CDR3 is TGTGCCAGCACCCCAGTCTTCCGGGACAGGGTTCGGTCGAACACTGAAGCTTTCTTT.

Many counts were recorded for this clonotype. The chain links TRBV7-2 to TRBJ2-7; 8 nucleotides align to TRBD1. The ends lost 3 bases at V and 13 bases at J; junction bases unmatched: 8. The CDR3 is 12 residues long. CDR1 is SGHTA and CDR2 is FQGNSA in the germline V gene. The CDR3 reads CASSFSTGGLYF. The DNA of the CDR3 is TGTGCCAGCAGCTTTTCTACAGGGGGGCTCTACTTC. The full variable domain, completed using reference TRBV7-2 and TRBJ2-7, is GAGVSQSPSNKVTEKGKDVELRCDPISGHTALYWYRQSLGQGLEFLIYFQGNSAPDKSGLPSDRFSAERTGGSVSTLTIQRTQQEDSAVYLCASSFSTGGLYFGPGTRLTVT.

This clonotype came up many times. This chain links TRBV7-2 with TRBJ1-3; TRBD1 matches 9 bases. The CDR3 runs 16 residues. Germline V gene sequence: CDR1 SGHTA, CDR2 FQGNSA. Trimming removed 5 bases from V and 2 bases from J; junction bases left unmatched: 7. The CDR3 DNA reads TGTGCCAGCAGCACAACAGGGGGCGTCGCTGGAAACACCATATATTTT. Its translation: CASSTTGGVAGNTIYF.

In its sample, this clonotype was seen a few times. The DNA for the CDR3 is TGTGCCAGCAGCTGGGACTACCAATTTGAGCAGTTCTTC. Translated: CASSWDYQFEQFF. The chain combines TRBV3-1 with TRBJ2-1; 7 positions agree with TRBD2. The germline V gene has CDR1 LGHDT and CDR2 YNNKEL (reference sequence). J lost 9 bases, V lost 5 bases, and 7 bases had no gene match. The CDR3 totals 13 residues.

This clonotype was observed at least ten times. This sequence joins TRBV20-1 and TRBJ2-7, with 16 bases lining up with TRBD2. Trimming cost V 6 bases and J 3 bases; bases outside gene matches: 2. The CDR3 contains 14 residues. Germline-derived CDR1 and CDR2 are DFQATT and SNEGSKA (reference sequence). The CDR3 here is CSAGTSGGDYEQYF. The CDR3 region has the DNA TGCAGTGCGGGGACTAGCGGGGGGGACTACGAGCAGTACTTC.

This clonotype was counted many times. The rearrangement uses TRBV5-1 and TRBJ2-7; 9 nucleotides align to TRBD2. This CDR3 region has 15 residues. The V gene end was trimmed by 2 bases and the J gene end by 4 bases; junction bases not matched to a gene: 7. Germline CDR1 and CDR2: SGHRS and YFSETQ. The CDR3 loop reads CASSLAGGPLYEQYF. The DNA of the CDR3 is TGCGCCAGCAGCTTAGCGGGAGGACCCCTGTACGAGCAGTACTTC.